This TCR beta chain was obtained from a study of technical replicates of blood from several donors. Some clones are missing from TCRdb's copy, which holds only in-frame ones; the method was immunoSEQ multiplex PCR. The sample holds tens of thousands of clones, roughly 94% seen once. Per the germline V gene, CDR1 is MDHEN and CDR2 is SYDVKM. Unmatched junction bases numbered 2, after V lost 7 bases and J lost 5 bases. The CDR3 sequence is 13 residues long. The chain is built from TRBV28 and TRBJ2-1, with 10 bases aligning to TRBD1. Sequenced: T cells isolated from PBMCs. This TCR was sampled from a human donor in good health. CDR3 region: CASTGQGHNEQFF. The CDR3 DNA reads TGTGCCAGCACGGGACAGGGGCACAATGAGCAGTTCTTC.